This paragraph reports one T cell receptor (beta chain). Its specificity is unknown. 60 Vbeta and 13 Jbeta primers were used in PCR. Only in-frame clones appear in the TCRdb table, and some are missing; sequencing was by immunoSEQ multiplex PCR. The sample records over 150,000 clones, 73% being singletons. Trimming removed 4 bases from V and 5 bases from J, with 9 bases in between. Germline V CDR1 and CDR2: LNHDA, SQIVND (reference sequence). There are 13 residues in the CDR3. The data derive from a study of cytomegalovirus exposure and HLA in healthy donors. Regarding the study as a whole: Later analysis identified a missense DCLRE1C variant that was linked to TCR beta V- and J-gene trimming. A later analysis showed HLA-associated TCR beta chains outstripping equally common others in clonal expansion.

The chain uses TRBV19 and TRBJ2-1; D unresolved. The sequenced sample consisted of PBMCs. The TCR originated in a woman aged 18-29 years in good health and CMV-seropositive. CDR3 in amino acids: CASSNLWHNEQFF. CDR3 bases: TGTGCCAGTAGTAACCTTTGGCACAATGAGCAGTTCTTC.